This TCR beta chain derives from a study of TIL therapy for anti-PD-1-resistant metastatic lung cancer. About the research overall: Tumors carried a median approximately 1.6 non-synonymous mutations per megabase.

Time point noted: pre-treatment sample, taken before nivolumab and TIL therapy. Sequencing used immunoSEQ v3. The protocol was immunoSEQ multiplex PCR, while the TCRdb copy is restricted to in-frame clones and leaves out a portion. The sample holds about 52,000 clones, about 80% seen once. Germline V gene sequence: CDR1 SEHNR, CDR2 FQNEAQ (reference sequence). Trimming shortened V by 5 bases and J by 2 bases, and 13 bases separated the two germline ends. This CDR3 spans 14 amino acids. The TCR was taken from a woman between 25 and 80 years old with non-small cell lung cancer. This chain links TRBV7-9 with TRBJ2-7; TRBD2 might be the D (6 bases). The starting material was blood, obtained at baseline. CDR3 nucleotides: TGTGCCAGCAGCGGGGACTTTAGGACCTACGAGCAGTACTTC. Translated, it gives CASSGDFRTYEQYF.